This T cell receptor beta chain emerged from a study of CD8+CD57+ T cells in acquired aplastic anemia. Researchers used genomic DNA as the template to profile TCR beta VDJ and CDR3. One entry per CDR3 protein results from TCRdb running MiXCR on the reads. The profile shows about 160,000 distinct CDR3 sequences, 47% of them singletons. The germline V gene encodes CDR1 MGHDK and CDR2 SYGVNS. There are 12 residues in the CDR3. Trimming cost V 10 bases and J 6 bases, with 13 bases left between them. Previously, flow cytometry had revealed CD8+CD57+ cell expansion in the patients chosen for sequencing. The origin of this receptor is a human donor with aplastic anemia. This chain connects TRBV25-1 to TRBJ2-1, with D maybe TRBD1 (6 bases). Sequenced sample: sorted CD4+, CD8+, or CD8+CD57+ T cells (not recorded which) from PBMCs. This CDR3 is CAILAQGNEQFF. Here the CDR3 DNA reads TGTGCCATTCTCGCACAGGGCAATGAGCAGTTCTTC.